The 15 T cell receptor beta chains below come from one sample, sequenced in a study of CD8+CD57+ T cells in acquired aplastic anemia. Genomic DNA constituted the template upon which TCR beta VDJ and CDR3 profiling was performed. One entry per CDR3 protein results from TCRdb running MiXCR on the reads. The data contain approximately 70,000 distinct CDR3 sequences, 55% of them singletons. Sequenced material: sorted CD4+, CD8+, or CD8+CD57+ T cells (not recorded which) from PBMCs. These receptors all come from a human donor in good health, serving as a control.

The chain has TRBV10-3 and TRBJ1-1; D is uncertain. Germline assignment: CDR1 ENHRY and CDR2 SYGVKD. The CDR3 length is 13 residues. The germline V and J ends were trimmed by 7 bases and 1 base, with 10 bases remaining between them. CDR3 sequence: CAIKGRTNTEAFF. The CDR3 DNA reads TGTGCCATCAAAGGGCGGACGAACACTGAAGCTTTCTTT.

The V call is TRBV7-9, the J call TRBJ2-7; tentative D call: TRBD2 (5 bases). The CDR3 covers 12 residues. V was shortened by 5 bases and J by 6 bases, with 11 bases between the two germline ends. Per germline, CDR1 SEHNR and CDR2 FQNEAQ (reference sequence). The CDR3 sequence: CASSLRVSEQYF. The CDR3 DNA reads TGTGCCAGCAGCCTGCGGGTGAGCGAGCAGTACTTC.

The rearrangement uses TRBV12-3 or TRBV12-4 and TRBJ1-2, with a possible D match to TRBD1 (5 bases). This CDR3 is 13 amino acids long. V was pared by 6 bases and J by 8 bases, with 16 bases between. The CDR3 is CASRRQGAYGYTF. In DNA, the CDR3 is TGTGCCAGCAGGCGTCAAGGGGCGTACGGCTACACCTTC.

This clonotype was detected once. The gene calls are TRBV2 and TRBJ1-1, with 9 bases matching TRBD1. The CDR3 totals 15 residues. V lost 6 bases and J lost 1; bases outside the gene matches: 6. The germline CDR1 and CDR2 sequences are SNHLY and FYNNEI. CDR3 sequence reads: CASSPWDRENTEAFF. CDR3 in DNA: TGTGCCAGCAGCCCATGGGACAGGGAGAACACTGAAGCTTTCTTT.

V usage is TRBV29-1 and J usage is TRBJ2-7; D not resolved. The germline V gene encodes CDR1 SQVTM and CDR2 ANQGSEA. Between the trimmed V and J ends, which lost 7 bases and 1 base, there was a span of 11 bases. The CDR3 sequence is 12 residues long. DNA of the CDR3: TGCAGCGCTTCCTCTGAATCCTACGAGCAGTACTTC. Its protein product is CSASSESYEQYF.

The chain joins TRBV7-3 to TRBJ1-2, with D uncertain. The V end lost 2 bases, the J end lost 8 bases, and 9 bases lay between the germline ends. The CDR3 consists of 12 residues. Per the germline V gene, CDR1 is SGHTA and CDR2 is FQGTGA. This chain's CDR3 is CASSLVDLGYTF. Here the CDR3 DNA reads TGTGCCAGCAGCTTAGTAGACTTGGGCTACACCTTC.

This clonotype has a count of ten or more. The V gene is TRBV3-1, the J gene TRBJ2-1; 11 positions match TRBD1. The trim removed 4 bases at V and 8 bases at J, leaving 10 bases unmatched. CDR1 LGHDT and CDR2 YNNKEL come from the germline V gene (reference sequence). The CDR3 has 16 amino acids. The CDR3 DNA sequence: TGTGCCAGCAGCCGATTAGGACAGGGGGCGATCCATGAGCAGTTCTTC. The encoded protein is CASSRLGQGAIHEQFF.

Remarks on this clonotype: Just one base apart from a much larger clone, this may be a read error. The V gene is TRBV30, the J gene TRBJ2-1, with 9 bases that match TRBD2. The V gene's germline CDR1 is GTSNPN and CDR2 SVGIG (reference sequence). CDR3 length equals 11 residues. V gave up 4 bases and J gave up 15 bases; unmatched junction bases: 7. CDR3: CAWTVAGVRFF. For the CDR3, the DNA is TGTGCCTGGACTGTAGCGGGGGTGCGGTTCTTC.

The chain links TRBV12-3 or TRBV12-4 to TRBJ1-2; 7 bases agree with TRBD1. The CDR3 covers 14 residues. Losses at the gene ends were 5 bases for V and 4 bases for J; bases not matched to a gene: 7. The DNA of the CDR3 is TGTGCCAGCAGTGGACGCCGGGACAGCTATGGCTACACCTTC. It encodes CASSGRRDSYGYTF.

Ten or more counts support this clonotype. The chain carries TRBV6-4 and TRBJ2-1; 9 nucleotides match TRBD1. This CDR3 has 14 amino acids. Germline V lookup: CDR1 MRHNA, CDR2 SNTAGT. V dropped 5 bases and J dropped 9; count of bases not matched to a gene: 8. The CDR3 region has the DNA TGTGCCAGCAGTCAAACAGGGGGCGTTGGTGAGCAGTTCTTC. It codes for CASSQTGGVGEQFF.

V gene TRBV6-1 combines with J gene TRBJ1-6, with 7 bases fitting TRBD1. The CDR3 extends over 14 amino acids. The junction had 7 bases not matched to a gene; V was cut back by 4 bases and J by 10 bases. CDR1 and CDR2 (germline): MNHNS, SASEGT. The CDR3 reads CASSGTGVRSPLHF. The CDR3 DNA follows: TGTGCCAGCAGTGGGACAGGTGTTAGGTCACCCCTCCACTTT.

This rearrangement joins TRBV29-1 to TRBJ2-7; 8 nucleotides agree with TRBD1. V lost 6 bases and J lost 7; bases outside the gene matches: 8. Germline V lookup: CDR1 SQVTM, CDR2 ANQGSEA. CDR3 length: 12 residues. The CDR3 bases are TGCAGCGTGCGGACAGGGAGCGGTGAGCAGTACTTC. This sequence encodes CSVRTGSGEQYF.

This clonotype was counted once. J is TRBJ1-2 and V is TRBV7-9; perhaps TRBD1 as D (6 bases). The CDR3 totals 11 residues. The ends were cut back, 10 bases at V and 5 bases at J, with 11 bases in the middle. Germline CDR1 is SEHNR and CDR2 is FQNEAQ (reference sequence). In DNA, the CDR3 is TGTGCCATCTTACAGGGATATGGCTACACCTTC. Encoded protein: CAILQGYGYTF.

The chain uses TRBV9 and TRBJ2-3, with TRBD2 matching over 7 bases. The CDR3 runs to 14 residues. V shed 2 bases and J 0 bases; nucleotides not matched to a gene: 0. CDR1 and CDR2 from the germline V gene are SGDLS and YYNGEE. CDR3 loop: CASSVGGSTDTQYF. Written as DNA, the CDR3 is TGTGCCAGCAGCGTGGGGGGGAGCACAGATACGCAGTATTTT.

This clonotype occurred many times. The J gene is TRBJ1-1, the V gene TRBV14; TRBD1 might be the D (6 bases). Germline V CDR1 and CDR2: SGHDN, FVKESK. The CDR3 sequence is 15 residues long. The V end lost 1 base, the J end lost 4 bases, and 13 bases lay between the germline ends. Here the CDR3 reads CASSQVRARGTEAFF. The CDR3 nucleotides read TGTGCCAGCAGCCAAGTACGGGCCAGGGGCACTGAAGCTTTCTTT. Drawing the rest from reference TRBV14 and TRBJ1-1, the complete variable domain is EAGVTQFPSHSVIEKGQTVTLRCDPISGHDNLYWYRRVMGKEIKFLLHFVKESKQDESGMPNNRFLAERTGGTYSTLKVQPAELEDSGVYFCASSQVRARGTEAFFGQGTRLTVV.